The 17 T cell receptor beta chains reported below all come from one sample, sequenced in a study of cytomegalovirus exposure and HLA in healthy donors. PCR primers comprised 60 Vbeta and 13 Jbeta primers. The data were produced by immunoSEQ multiplex PCR, yet TCRdb's version contains in-frame clones alone and is incomplete. The sample comprises fewer than 140,000 clones, approximately 70% of which are singletons, and about 0.8% rests with the top ten. Sequencing used PBMCs. The receptor set was obtained from a boy younger than 18 in good health and CMV-seronegative.

The chain uses TRBV15 and TRBJ1-4; TRBD1 matches at 11 bases. The CDR3 extends over 16 amino acids. Germline-derived CDR1 and CDR2 are LNHNV and YYDKDF (reference sequence). The junction had 8 bases not matched to a gene; V was cut back by 4 bases and J by 7 bases. The CDR3 DNA follows: TGTGCCACCAGCACCCTGACTGGGACAGGGGGTGAAAAACTGTTTTTT. It yields the protein CATSTLTGTGGEKLFF.

The J gene is TRBJ1-1, the V gene TRBV6-1, with TRBD1 as a possible D gene (5 bases). The CDR3 loop spans 16 amino acids. The germline gives CDR1 MNHNS, CDR2 SASEGT. Trimming removed 4 bases at V and 5 bases at J, with 20 bases between. In nucleotides, the CDR3 is TGTGCCAGCAGTGCAGCAAGCGGATGGGGGGGTACTGAAGCTTTCTTT. Amino acid sequence: CASSAASGWGGTEAFF.

The chain carries TRBV15 and TRBJ1-5; D might be TRBD1 (6 bases). In germline, CDR1 is LNHNV, CDR2 YYDKDF (reference sequence). There are 18 residues in the CDR3. The ends were cut back, 1 base at V and 4 bases at J, with 20 bases in the middle. CDR3 in amino acids: CATSRVPPAAGANQPQHF. CDR3 nucleotide sequence: TGTGCCACCAGCAGAGTTCCCCCTGCCGCGGGGGCTAATCAGCCCCAGCATTTT.

The chain couples TRBV30 to TRBJ2-2, with 7 bases that match TRBD1. V lost 5 bases to trimming and J lost 7 bases; unmatched junction nucleotides: 7. Germline assignment: CDR1 GTSNPN and CDR2 SVGIG (reference sequence). The CDR3 is 13 amino acids. The CDR3 DNA follows: TGTGCCTGGGCGAGGGGGCCAATCGGGGAGCTGTTTTTT. Translated: CAWARGPIGELFF.

V gene TRBV10-3 combines with J gene TRBJ2-5; D ambiguous. V lost 10 bases, J lost 3 bases, and 9 bases lay in between. This CDR3 comprises 11 residues. CDR1 is ENHRY, CDR2 SYGVKD, per germline. CDR3 bases: TGTGCCACCCGGAGTAAAGAGACCCAGTACTTC. This translates into CATRSKETQYF.

The chain joins TRBV4-1 to TRBJ2-5, with no clear D. Trimming removed 3 bases from V and 0 bases from J, with 5 bases in between. The germline gives CDR1 MGHRA, CDR2 YSYEKL. The CDR3 loop spans 13 amino acids. CDR3 sequence: CASSQAHQETQYF. The CDR3 DNA reads as TGCGCCAGCAGCCAGGCCCACCAAGAGACCCAGTACTTC.

The CDR3 loop is CASSVEDSPGTEAFF. In DNA, the CDR3 is TGTGCCAGCAGCGTAGAGGACTCCCCTGGGACTGAAGCTTTCTTT. This chain connects TRBV9 to TRBJ1-1; D is uncertain. Trimming pared 0 bases from V and 5 bases from J, leaving 14 bases between. The CDR3 length is 15 residues. The germline CDR1 and CDR2 sequences are SGDLS and YYNGEE.

The rearrangement joins TRBV28 to TRBJ1-1; weak D call: TRBD1 (5 bases). This CDR3 is 13 amino acids long. V was clipped by 6 bases and J by 1 base, with 9 bases between them. The V gene's germline CDR1 is MDHEN and CDR2 SYDVKM. CDR3 coding DNA: TGTGCCAGCAGCGTCAGGGCGAACACTGAAGCTTTCTTT. Its protein is CASSVRANTEAFF.

The chain's CDR3 is CASGLVQPGSGNQPQHF. CDR3 DNA: TGTGCTAGTGGTTTGGTACAGCCGGGAAGTGGCAATCAGCCCCAGCATTTT. The V call is TRBV12-5, the J call TRBJ1-5; D ambiguous. This CDR3 comprises 17 residues. V was cut by 0 bases and J by 2 bases, with 14 bases left in between. The V gene's germline CDR1 is LGHNT and CDR2 FRNRAP.

The chain combines TRBV29-1 with TRBJ2-7, with a possible D match to TRBD1 (5 bases). The V end lost 5 bases, the J end lost 3 bases, and 14 bases lay between the germline ends. The CDR3 has 13 residues. Germline CDR1 is SQVTM and CDR2 is ANQGSEA. CDR3 in DNA: TGCAGCGTTACTAACCCGGACAACTACGAGCAGTACTTC. Its translation is CSVTNPDNYEQYF.

The gene calls are TRBV6-5 and TRBJ1-5; 10 bases are shared with TRBD1. V trimming: 4 bases; J trimming: 6 bases; junction bases outside the gene matches: 6. The CDR3 runs 15 residues. CDR1 MNHEY and CDR2 SVGAGI come from the germline V gene. In DNA form, the CDR3 reads TGTGCCAGCAGTTCTGGACAGGGGGTGGGTCAGCCCCAGCATTTT. Protein: CASSSGQGVGQPQHF.

The gene calls are TRBV7-9 and TRBJ1-4; D is perhaps TRBD1 (6 bases). The CDR3 totals 14 residues. V was cut by 5 bases and J by 8 bases, with 15 bases left in between. CDR1 and CDR2 from the germline V gene are SEHNR and FQNEAQ (reference sequence). CDR3 sequence reads: CASSPQGSGEKLFF. The CDR3 nucleotides are TGTGCCAGCAGCCCGCAGGGGTCGGGCGAAAAACTGTTTTTT.

The chain carries TRBV30 and TRBJ2-1; TRBD2 matches 7 bases. There are 13 residues in the CDR3. The V and J ends lost 1 base and 7 bases, in that order; junction bases with no gene match: 4. Per the germline V gene, CDR1 is GTSNPN and CDR2 is SVGIG (reference sequence). CDR3 residues: CAWSAHGGNEQFF. The CDR3 coding sequence is TGTGCCTGGAGTGCCCACGGGGGGAATGAGCAGTTCTTC.

The chain is built from TRBV5-5 and TRBJ1-5; 7 bases line up with TRBD1. This CDR3 comprises 15 residues. CDR1 and CDR2 from the germline V gene are SGHKS and YYEKEE (reference sequence). Trimming cost V 4 bases and J 5 bases; bases outside gene matches: 9. CDR3 sequence: CASSAGTAPDQPQHF. Written as DNA, the CDR3 is TGTGCCAGCAGCGCTGGGACAGCCCCGGATCAGCCCCAGCATTTT.

The chain carries TRBV5-1 and TRBJ2-7, with a weak D call TRBD2 (6 bases). The CDR3 spans 15 residues. V lost 4 bases and J 5 bases, leaving 19 bases between the germline ends. Germline V gives CDR1 SGHRS, CDR2 YFSETQ. The CDR3 bases are TGCGCCAGCAGCCCGCGGACTACCCTCGGGAACGAGCAGTACTTC. This encodes CASSPRTTLGNEQYF. The full variable domain, completed using reference TRBV5-1 and TRBJ2-7, is KAGVTQTPRYLIKTRGQQVTLSCSPISGHRSVSWYQQTPGQGLQFLFEYFSETQRNKGNFPGRFSGRQFSNSRSEMNVSTLELGDSALYLCASSPRTTLGNEQYFGPGTRLTVT.

This clone was seen more than once but under ten times. The chain uses TRBV5-1 and TRBJ2-5; perhaps TRBD1 as D (5 bases). The germline gives CDR1 SGHRS, CDR2 YFSETQ. CDR3 length: 14 residues. V lost 3 bases and J 5 bases, leaving 14 bases between the germline ends. CDR3 in DNA: TGCGCCAGCAGCTCCCTTGGGGCTTGGGAGACCCAGTACTTC. It codes for CASSSLGAWETQYF.

The chain recombines TRBV7-9 with TRBJ1-2; 8 nucleotides agree with TRBD1. V was pared by 4 bases and J by 6 bases, with 4 bases of the junction left unmatched. The length of the CDR3 is 13 residues. CDR1 is SEHNR and CDR2 is FQNEAQ in the germline V gene (reference sequence). The CDR3 DNA sequence: TGTGCCAGCAGCTCACAGGGGGGGAATGGCTACACCTTC. It translates to CASSSQGGNGYTF.